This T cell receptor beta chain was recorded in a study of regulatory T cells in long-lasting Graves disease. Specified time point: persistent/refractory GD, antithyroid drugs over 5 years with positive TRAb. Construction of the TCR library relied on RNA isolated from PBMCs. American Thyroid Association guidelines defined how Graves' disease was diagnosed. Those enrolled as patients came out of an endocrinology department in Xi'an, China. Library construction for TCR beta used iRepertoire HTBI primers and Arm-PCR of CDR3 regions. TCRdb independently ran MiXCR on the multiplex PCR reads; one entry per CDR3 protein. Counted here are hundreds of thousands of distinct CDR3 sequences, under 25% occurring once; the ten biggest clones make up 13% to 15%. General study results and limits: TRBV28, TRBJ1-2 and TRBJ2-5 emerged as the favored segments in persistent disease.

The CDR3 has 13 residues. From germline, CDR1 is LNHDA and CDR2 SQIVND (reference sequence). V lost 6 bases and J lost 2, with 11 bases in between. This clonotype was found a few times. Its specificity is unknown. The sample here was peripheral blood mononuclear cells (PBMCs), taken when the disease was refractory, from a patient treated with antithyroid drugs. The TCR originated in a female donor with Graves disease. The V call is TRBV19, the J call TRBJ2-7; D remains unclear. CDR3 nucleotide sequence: TGTGCCAGTAGCGGAAGGGTAACCTACGAGCAGTACTTC. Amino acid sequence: CASSGRVTYEQYF.